The clone carrying this T cell receptor (beta chain) occurred once. Its antigen remains unidentified. The sample is drawn from a study of OX40 agonist ivuxolimab in advanced cancers. Study at large: An agonistic human IgG2 monoclonal antibody against OX40 (CD134) was given. Enrolled patients in dose escalation had cancers that were hepatocellular carcinoma, melanoma, renal cell or head and neck cancer. Findings and limits, study-wide: Within 6 weeks, CD4+ and CD8+ blood T cells expanded clonally at 0.1 to 3.0 mg/kg.

Method: immunoSEQ multiplex PCR; TCRdb's copy keeps in-frame clones and lacks some. The data hold roughly 68,000 clones, with 75% to 90% observed a single time. Autoimmune disease history or systemic immunosuppression barred patients. This receptor was identified in an adult with an advanced solid tumor such as melanoma, head and neck, liver or kidney cancer. The sequences come from CD4+ or CD8+ T cells sorted from blood, collected in a trial of the OX40 agonist ivuxolimab.

The CDR3 loop reads CASSLFPGLTYEQYF. The CDR3 bases are TGCGCCAGCAGCTTGTTTCCGGGCCTAACCTACGAGCAGTACTTC. The chain links TRBV5-1 to TRBJ2-7; no definite D call. Between the trimmed V and J ends, which lost 1 base and 2 bases, there was a span of 13 bases. The CDR3 extends over 15 amino acids. Germline V gives CDR1 SGHRS, CDR2 YFSETQ.